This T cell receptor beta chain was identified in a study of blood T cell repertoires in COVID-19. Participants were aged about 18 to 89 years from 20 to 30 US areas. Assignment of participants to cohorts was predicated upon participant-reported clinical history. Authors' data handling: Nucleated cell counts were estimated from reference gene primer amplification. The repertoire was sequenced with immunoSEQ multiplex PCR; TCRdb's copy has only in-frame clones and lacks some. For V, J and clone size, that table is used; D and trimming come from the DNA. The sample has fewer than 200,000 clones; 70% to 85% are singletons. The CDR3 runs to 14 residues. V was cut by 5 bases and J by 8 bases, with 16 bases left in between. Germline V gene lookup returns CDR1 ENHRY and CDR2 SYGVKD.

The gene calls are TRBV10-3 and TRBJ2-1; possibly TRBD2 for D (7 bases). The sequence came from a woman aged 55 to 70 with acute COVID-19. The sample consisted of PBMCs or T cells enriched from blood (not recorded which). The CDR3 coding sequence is TGTGCCATCAGTCAGGGAGGGGGGCTTGATGAGCAGTTCTTC. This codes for CAISQGGGLDEQFF.